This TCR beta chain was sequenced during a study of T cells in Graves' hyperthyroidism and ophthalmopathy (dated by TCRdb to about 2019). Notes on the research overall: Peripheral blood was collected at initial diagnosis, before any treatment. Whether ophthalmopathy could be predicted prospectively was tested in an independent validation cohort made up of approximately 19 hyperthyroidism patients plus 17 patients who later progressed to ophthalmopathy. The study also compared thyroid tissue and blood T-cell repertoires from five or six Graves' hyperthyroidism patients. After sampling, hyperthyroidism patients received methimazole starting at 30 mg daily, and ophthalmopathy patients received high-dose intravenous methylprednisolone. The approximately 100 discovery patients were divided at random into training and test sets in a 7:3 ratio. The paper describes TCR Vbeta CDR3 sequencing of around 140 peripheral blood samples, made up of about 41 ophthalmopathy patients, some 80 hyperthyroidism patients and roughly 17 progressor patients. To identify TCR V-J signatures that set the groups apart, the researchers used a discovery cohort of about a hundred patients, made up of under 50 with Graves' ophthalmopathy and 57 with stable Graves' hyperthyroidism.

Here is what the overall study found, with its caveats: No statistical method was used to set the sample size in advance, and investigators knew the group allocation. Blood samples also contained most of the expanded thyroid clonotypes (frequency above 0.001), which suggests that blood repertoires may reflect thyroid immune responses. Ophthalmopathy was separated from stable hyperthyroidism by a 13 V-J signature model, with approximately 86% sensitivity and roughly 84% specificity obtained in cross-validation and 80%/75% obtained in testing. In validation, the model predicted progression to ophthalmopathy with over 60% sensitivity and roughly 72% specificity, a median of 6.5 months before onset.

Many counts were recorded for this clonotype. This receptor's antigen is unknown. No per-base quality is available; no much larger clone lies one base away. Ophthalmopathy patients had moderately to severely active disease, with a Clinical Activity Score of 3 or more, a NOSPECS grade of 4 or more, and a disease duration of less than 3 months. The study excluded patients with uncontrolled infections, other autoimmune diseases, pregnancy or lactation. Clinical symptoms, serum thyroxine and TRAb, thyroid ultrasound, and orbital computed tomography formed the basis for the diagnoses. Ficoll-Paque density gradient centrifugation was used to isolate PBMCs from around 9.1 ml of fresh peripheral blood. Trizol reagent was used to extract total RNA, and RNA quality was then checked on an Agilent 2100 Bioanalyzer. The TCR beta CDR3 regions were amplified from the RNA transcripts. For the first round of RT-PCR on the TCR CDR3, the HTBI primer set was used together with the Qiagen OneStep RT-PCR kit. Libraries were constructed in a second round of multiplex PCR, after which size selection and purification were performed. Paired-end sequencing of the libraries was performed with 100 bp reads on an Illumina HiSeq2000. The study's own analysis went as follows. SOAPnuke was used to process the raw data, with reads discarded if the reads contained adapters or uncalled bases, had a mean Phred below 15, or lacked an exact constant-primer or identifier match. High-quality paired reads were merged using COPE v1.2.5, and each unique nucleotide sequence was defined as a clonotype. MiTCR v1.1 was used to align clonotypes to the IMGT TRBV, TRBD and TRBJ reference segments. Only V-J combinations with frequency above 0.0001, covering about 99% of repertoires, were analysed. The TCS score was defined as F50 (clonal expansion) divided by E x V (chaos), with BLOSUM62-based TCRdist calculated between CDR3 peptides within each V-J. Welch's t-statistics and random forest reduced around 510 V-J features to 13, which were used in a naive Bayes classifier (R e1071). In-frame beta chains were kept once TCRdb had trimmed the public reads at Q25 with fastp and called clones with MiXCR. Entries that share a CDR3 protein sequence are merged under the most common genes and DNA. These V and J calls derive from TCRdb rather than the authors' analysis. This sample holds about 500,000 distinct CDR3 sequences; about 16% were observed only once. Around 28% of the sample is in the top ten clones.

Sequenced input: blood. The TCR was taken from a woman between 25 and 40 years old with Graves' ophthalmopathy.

The CDR3 loop reads CASSLDGLAGYEQYF. The nucleotides read TGTGCCAGCAGCCTTGACGGACTAGCGGGCTACGAGCAGTACTTC. This receptor chain uses TRBV5-4 and TRBJ2-7; 11 nucleotides in the junction match TRBD2. Trimmed from V: 4 bases; trimmed from J: 3 bases; junction bases lacking a gene match: 6. The germline V gene (reference sequence) specifies SGHNT as CDR1 and YYREEE as CDR2. Taken from cysteine to phenylalanine, the CDR3 has 15 residues. The CDR3 DNA has 45 bases and is translated from base 1.